The subject of this entry is one T cell receptor (beta chain). Study processing details: Amplifying reference gene primers gave estimates of nucleated cell counts. TCRdb keeps only in-frame clones here, not all; method: immunoSEQ multiplex PCR. From that table come the V and J calls and clone size; the DNA was used to work out D and trimming. This table holds around 300,000 clones, around 90% found once. Trimming took 10 bases from V and 3 from J; bases not matched to a gene: 2. The CDR3 runs 12 residues. Looked up from germline, CDR1 is MNHEY and CDR2 is SVGAGI. The data derive from a study of blood T cell repertoires in COVID-19. Study details: There were acute and convalescent COVID-19 samples, and they came from the United States, Italy and Spain. T cells, B-cell-depleted T cells, or PBMCs provided the cDNA or gDNA that served as material.

This clonotype originated in a woman in her forties who had recovered from COVID-19. The chain has TRBV6-5 and TRBJ2-7; 11 bases align to TRBD2. The material sequenced was peripheral blood. The CDR3 here is CATGLADYEQYF. The CDR3 DNA is TGTGCCACGGGACTAGCGGACTACGAGCAGTACTTC.